Following are 13 T cell receptor beta chains from one sample sequenced in a study of CD8 T cells in ankylosing spondylitis. Study results and limitations: Among TCR beta sequences, a motif of eight highly homologous variants appeared characteristic of ankylosing spondylitis blood.

MiXCR, applied by TCRdb to the 5' RACE reads, yields one record per CDR3 protein. The repertoire has 670,000 or so distinct CDR3 sequences, roughly 19% of them found once; the top ten carry about 19%. The antigens of these receptors remain unknown. Input material: blood, either unsorted or a sorted T cell fraction (not recorded which). These receptors originate from a male donor with ankylosing spondylitis.

This clonotype showed up just a few times. The CDR3 DNA reads TGTGCCAGCAGTGCCCTAGCGGGGAGAAATGAGCAGTTCTTC. It codes for CASSALAGRNEQFF. This chain joins TRBV2 and TRBJ2-1, with TRBD2 matching 9 bases. CDR3 size: 14 residues. Germline CDR1 SNHLY, CDR2 FYNNEI. With 4 bases clipped from V and 7 bases from J, the junction kept 5 bases outside the gene matches.

The V and J genes are TRBV7-8 and TRBJ1-3, with D perhaps matching TRBD1 (5 bases). Germline loops: CDR1 SGHVS, CDR2 FQNEAQ. The V gene lost 0 bases and the J gene lost 0 bases, with 12 bases spanning the gap. CDR3 size: 17 residues. The CDR3: CASSLAGLKGSGNTIYF. In DNA, the CDR3 is TGTGCCAGCAGCTTAGCGGGACTCAAGGGCTCTGGAAACACCATATATTTT.

The chain joins TRBV7-9 to TRBJ2-3; 7 nucleotides match TRBD2. CDR1 SEHNR and CDR2 FQNEAQ come from the germline V gene (reference sequence). With V trimmed by 5 bases and J by 4 bases, 6 bases remained unmatched. The CDR3 spans 14 residues. CDR3 coding DNA: TGTGCCAGCAGCCCCCCTGGGAGGGCAGATACGCAGTATTTT. This encodes CASSPPGRADTQYF.

This clonotype was picked up many times. The chain couples TRBV28 to TRBJ2-2, with TRBD2 identical over 7 bases. Germline V gene data show CDR1 as MDHEN and CDR2 as SYDVKM. With V trimmed by 3 bases and J by 4 bases, 2 bases remained unmatched. The length of the CDR3 is 14 residues. The DNA for the CDR3 is TGTGCCAGCAGTTTCGGGGGGACCACCGGGGAGCTGTTTTTT. Protein: CASSFGGTTGELFF. Supplemented by reference TRBV28 and TRBJ2-2, the full variable domain reads DVKVTQSSRYLVKRTGEKVFLECVQDMDHENMFWYRQDPGLGLRLIYFSYDVKMKEKGDIPEGYSVSREKKERFSLILESASTNQTSMYLCASSFGGTTGELFFGEGSRLTVL.

The table lists this clonotype with a few counts. The V gene is TRBV20-1, the J gene TRBJ1-1; 7 nucleotides align to TRBD1. The V segment lost 3 bases and the J segment 0 bases; nucleotides outside the gene matches: 4. Germline V gives CDR1 DFQATT, CDR2 SNEGSKA (reference sequence). The CDR3 contains 14 residues. CDR3 protein: CSASRQGMNTEAFF. Here the CDR3 DNA reads TGCAGTGCTAGCCGACAGGGCATGAACACTGAAGCTTTCTTT.

In this sample, this clonotype turned up a few times. V is TRBV5-6 and J is TRBJ2-7, with D possibly being TRBD2 (5 bases). Trimming cost V 0 bases and J 9 bases, with 13 bases left between them. The germline gives CDR1 SGHDT, CDR2 YYEEEE. The CDR3 contains 13 residues. The CDR3 loop reads CASSLDPIGRQYF. In nucleotides, the CDR3 is TGTGCCAGCAGCTTGGACCCCATAGGGAGGCAGTACTTC.

The chain recombines TRBV25-1 with TRBJ1-1; D is perhaps TRBD1 (6 bases). The V gene lost 8 bases and the J gene lost 0 bases, with 19 bases spanning the gap. The CDR3 sequence is 16 residues long. The germline V gene encodes CDR1 MGHDK and CDR2 SYGVNS. This CDR3 is CASGRGGPFMNTEAFF. The CDR3 DNA follows: TGTGCCAGCGGCCGGGGGGGCCCCTTCATGAACACTGAAGCTTTCTTT.

This clonotype was seen many times. The V call is TRBV2, the J call TRBJ1-2, with no clear D. The CDR3 sequence is 10 residues long. Between the trimmed V and J ends, which lost 5 bases and 5 bases, there was a span of 3 bases. Germline CDR1 reads SNHLY; CDR2 reads FYNNEI. CDR3 sequence reads: CASSIYGYTF. The DNA for the CDR3 is TGTGCCAGCAGTATATATGGCTACACCTTC.

This clonotype was counted only a few times. V usage is TRBV6-2 or TRBV6-3 and J usage is TRBJ2-5; 8 positions match TRBD2. The V gene end was trimmed by 5 bases and the J gene end by 4 bases; junction bases not matched to a gene: 9. Germline loops: CDR1 MNHEY, CDR2 SVGEGT. This CDR3 is 15 amino acids long. The CDR3 sequence is CASSTQRERRETQYF. CDR3 coding DNA: TGTGCCAGCAGTACGCAGCGGGAGCGTCGAGAGACCCAGTACTTC.

The chain links TRBV12-3 or TRBV12-4 to TRBJ2-7, with TRBD2 matching 7 bases. The J segment lost 0 bases and the V segment lost 2 bases, leaving 4 bases of the junction unmatched. The CDR3 spans 15 residues. CDR3 bases: TGTGCCAGCAGTTTAAGGGCTAGCGGCTCCTACGAGCAGTACTTC. As protein: CASSLRASGSYEQYF.

This clonotype was counted only a few times. The chain recombines TRBV12-3 or TRBV12-4 with TRBJ2-2; D perhaps matches TRBD1 (5 bases). V was cut by 5 bases and J by 0 bases, with 13 bases left in between. The CDR3 is 16 residues long. CDR3 bases: TGTGCCAGCAGTCCCCAGGGCCCAACGAACACCGGGGAGCTGTTTTTT. It specifies CASSPQGPTNTGELFF.

This sequence joins TRBV5-1 and TRBJ2-1, with 10 bases lining up with TRBD2. Germline loops: CDR1 SGHRS, CDR2 YFSETQ. V was clipped by 1 base and J by 5 bases; unmatched bases: 3. The CDR3 has 15 amino acids. The CDR3 loop reads CASSLLLAGNNEQFF. The CDR3 region has the DNA TGCGCCAGCAGCTTGCTACTAGCGGGGAACAATGAGCAGTTCTTC.

The chain has TRBV5-1 and TRBJ2-5; D gene unclear. Germline CDR1 and CDR2: SGHRS and YFSETQ. V gave up 4 bases and J gave up 5 bases, with 21 bases separating them. The CDR3 is made up of 16 amino acids. The CDR3 DNA reads TGCGCCAGCAGCCAAGGCACGACGTCGACCGGGGAGACCCAGTACTTC. Translating gives CASSQGTTSTGETQYF.